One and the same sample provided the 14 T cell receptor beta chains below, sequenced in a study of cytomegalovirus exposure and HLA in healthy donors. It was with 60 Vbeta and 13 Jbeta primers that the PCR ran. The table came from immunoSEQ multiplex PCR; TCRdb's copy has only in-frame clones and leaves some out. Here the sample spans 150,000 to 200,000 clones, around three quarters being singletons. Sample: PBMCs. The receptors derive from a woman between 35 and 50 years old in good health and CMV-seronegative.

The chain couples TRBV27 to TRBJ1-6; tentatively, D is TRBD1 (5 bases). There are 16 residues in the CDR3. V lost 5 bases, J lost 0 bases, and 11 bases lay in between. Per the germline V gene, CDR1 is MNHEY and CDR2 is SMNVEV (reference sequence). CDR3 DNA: TGTGCCAGCAGTCGGGGGATCAGCTCCTATAATTCACCCCTCCACTTT. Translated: CASSRGISSYNSPLHF.

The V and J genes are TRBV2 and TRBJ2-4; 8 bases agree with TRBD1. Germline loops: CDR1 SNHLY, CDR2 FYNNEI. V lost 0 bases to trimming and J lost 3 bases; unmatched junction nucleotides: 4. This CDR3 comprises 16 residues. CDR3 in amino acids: CASSEAGDRGKNIQYF. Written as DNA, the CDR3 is TGTGCCAGCAGTGAAGCGGGAGACAGGGGCAAAAACATTCAGTACTTC.

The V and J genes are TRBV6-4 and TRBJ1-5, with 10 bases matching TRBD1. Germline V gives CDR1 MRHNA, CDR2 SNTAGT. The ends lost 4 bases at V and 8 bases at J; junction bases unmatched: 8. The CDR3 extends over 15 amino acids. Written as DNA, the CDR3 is TGTGCCAGCAGTGCCACCGGACAGGGGGGTGAGCCCCAGCATTTT. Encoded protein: CASSATGQGGEPQHF.

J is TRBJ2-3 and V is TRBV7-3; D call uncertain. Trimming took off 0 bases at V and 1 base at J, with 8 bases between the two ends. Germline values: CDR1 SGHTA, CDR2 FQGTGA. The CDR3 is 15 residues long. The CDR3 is CASSLTAAGTDTQYF. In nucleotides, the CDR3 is TGTGCCAGCAGCTTAACAGCCGCGGGCACAGATACGCAGTATTTT.

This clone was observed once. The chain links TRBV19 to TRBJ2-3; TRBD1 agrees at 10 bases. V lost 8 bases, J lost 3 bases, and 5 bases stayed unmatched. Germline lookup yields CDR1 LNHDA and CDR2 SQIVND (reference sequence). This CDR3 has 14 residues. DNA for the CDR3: TGTGCCAGTGGTGACAGGGGGCGGACAGATACGCAGTATTTT. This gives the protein CASGDRGRTDTQYF.

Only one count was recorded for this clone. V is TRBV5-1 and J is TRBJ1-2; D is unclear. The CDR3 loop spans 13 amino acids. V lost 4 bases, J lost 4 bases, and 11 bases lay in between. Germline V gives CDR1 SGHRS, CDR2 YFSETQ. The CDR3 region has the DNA TGCGCCAGCAGCAGCGACCTACTCTATGGCTACACCTTC. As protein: CASSSDLLYGYTF.

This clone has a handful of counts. For the CDR3, the DNA is TGCAGCGTGGGGACAGGGGGTAGGGAGCAGTACTTC. It yields the protein CSVGTGGREQYF. The V and J genes are TRBV29-1 and TRBJ2-7; 11 bases match TRBD1. V dropped 6 bases and J dropped 7; count of bases not matched to a gene: 5. CDR1 and CDR2 from the germline V gene are SQVTM and ANQGSEA. This CDR3 comprises 12 residues.

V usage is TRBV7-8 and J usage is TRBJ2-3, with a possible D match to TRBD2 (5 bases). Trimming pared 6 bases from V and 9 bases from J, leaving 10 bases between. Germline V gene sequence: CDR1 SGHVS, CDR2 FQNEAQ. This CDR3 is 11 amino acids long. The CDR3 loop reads CASSPGETQYF. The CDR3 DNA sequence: TGTGCCAGCAGTCCCGGGGAGACGCAGTATTTT.

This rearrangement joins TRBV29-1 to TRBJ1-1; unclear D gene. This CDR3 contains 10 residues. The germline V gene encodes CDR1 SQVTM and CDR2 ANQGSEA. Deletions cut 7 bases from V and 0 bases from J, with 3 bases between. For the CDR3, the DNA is TGCAGCGGCGTGAACACTGAAGCTTTCTTT. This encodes CSGVNTEAFF.

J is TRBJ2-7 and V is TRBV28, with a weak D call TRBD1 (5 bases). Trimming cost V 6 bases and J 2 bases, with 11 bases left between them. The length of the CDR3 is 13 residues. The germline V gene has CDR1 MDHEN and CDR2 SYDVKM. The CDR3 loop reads CASSPQVPYEQYF. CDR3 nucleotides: TGTGCCAGCAGCCCACAGGTTCCCTACGAGCAGTACTTC.

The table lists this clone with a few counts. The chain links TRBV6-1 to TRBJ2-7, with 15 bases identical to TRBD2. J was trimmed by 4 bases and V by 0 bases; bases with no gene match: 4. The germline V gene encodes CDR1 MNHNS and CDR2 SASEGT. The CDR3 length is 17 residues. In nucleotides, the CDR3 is TGTGCCAGCAGTGAAGCGCAGGGACTAGCGGGGGGATACGAGCAGTACTTC. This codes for CASSEAQGLAGGYEQYF.

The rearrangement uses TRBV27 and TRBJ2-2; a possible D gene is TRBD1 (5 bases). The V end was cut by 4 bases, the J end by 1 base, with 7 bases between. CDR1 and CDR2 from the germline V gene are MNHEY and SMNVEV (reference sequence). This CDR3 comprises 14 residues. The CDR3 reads CASSWGGNTGELFF. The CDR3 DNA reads TGTGCCAGCAGTTGGGGCGGGAACACCGGGGAGCTGTTTTTT.

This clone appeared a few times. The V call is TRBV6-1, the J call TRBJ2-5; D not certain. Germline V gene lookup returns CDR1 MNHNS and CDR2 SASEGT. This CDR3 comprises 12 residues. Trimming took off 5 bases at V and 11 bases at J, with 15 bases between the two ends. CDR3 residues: CASSLLLGAQYF. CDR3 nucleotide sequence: TGTGCCAGCAGTCTCCTCTTAGGAGCTCAGTACTTC.

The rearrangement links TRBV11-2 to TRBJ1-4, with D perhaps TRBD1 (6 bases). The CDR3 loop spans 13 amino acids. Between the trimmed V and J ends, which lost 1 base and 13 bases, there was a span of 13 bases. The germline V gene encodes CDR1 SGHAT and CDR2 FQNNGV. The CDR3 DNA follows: TGTGCCAGCAGCTTAGTTGCCCAGGGGAGACTGTTTTTT. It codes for CASSLVAQGRLFF.